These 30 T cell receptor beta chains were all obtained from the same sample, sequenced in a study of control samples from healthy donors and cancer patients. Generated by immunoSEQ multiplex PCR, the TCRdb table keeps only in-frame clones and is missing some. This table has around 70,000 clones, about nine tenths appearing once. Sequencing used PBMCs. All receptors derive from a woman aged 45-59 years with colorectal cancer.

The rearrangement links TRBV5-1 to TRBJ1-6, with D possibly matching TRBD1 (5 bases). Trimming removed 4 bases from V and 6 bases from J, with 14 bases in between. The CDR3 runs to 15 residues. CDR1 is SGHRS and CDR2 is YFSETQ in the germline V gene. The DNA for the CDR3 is TGCGCCAGCAGCCGTGAGGGGCTTGGTAATTCACCCCTCCACTTT. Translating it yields CASSREGLGNSPLHF.

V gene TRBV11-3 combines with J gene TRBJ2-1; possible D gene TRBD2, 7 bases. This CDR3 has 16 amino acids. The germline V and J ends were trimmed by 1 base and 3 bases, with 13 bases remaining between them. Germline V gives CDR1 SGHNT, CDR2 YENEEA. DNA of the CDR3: TGTGCCAGCAGCTTAGGGGGCGGGGGCCTCTACAATGAGCAGTTCTTC. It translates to CASSLGGGGLYNEQFF. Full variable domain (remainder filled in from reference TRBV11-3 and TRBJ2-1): EAGVVQSPRYKIIEKKQPVAFWCNPISGHNTLYWYLQNLGQGPELLIRYENEEAVDDSQLPKDRFSAERLKGVDSTLKIQPAELGDSAVYLCASSLGGGGLYNEQFFGPGTRLTVL.

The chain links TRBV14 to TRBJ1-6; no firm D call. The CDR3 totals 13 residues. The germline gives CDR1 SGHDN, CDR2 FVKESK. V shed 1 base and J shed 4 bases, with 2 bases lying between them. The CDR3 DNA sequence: TGTGCCAGCAGCCAAGGGTATAATTCACCCCTCCACTTT. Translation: CASSQGYNSPLHF.

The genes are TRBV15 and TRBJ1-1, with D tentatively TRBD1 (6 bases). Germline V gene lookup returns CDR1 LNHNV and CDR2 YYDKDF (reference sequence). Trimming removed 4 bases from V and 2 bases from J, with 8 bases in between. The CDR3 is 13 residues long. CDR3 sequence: CATSTGANTEAFF. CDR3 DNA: TGTGCCACCAGCACGGGGGCAAACACTGAAGCTTTCTTT.

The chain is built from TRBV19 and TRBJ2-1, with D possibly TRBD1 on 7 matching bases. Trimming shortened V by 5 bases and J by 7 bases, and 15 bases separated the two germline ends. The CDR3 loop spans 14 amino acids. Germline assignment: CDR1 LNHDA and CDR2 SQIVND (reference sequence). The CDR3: CASSAGQWGNEQFF. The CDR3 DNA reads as TGTGCCAGTAGTGCGGGACAGTGGGGGAATGAGCAGTTCTTC.

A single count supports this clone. The CDR3 is CASSLSLTGRNEKLFF. CDR3 bases: TGTGCCAGTAGTCTCAGTCTGACAGGCAGAAATGAAAAACTGTTTTTT. The chain combines TRBV19 with TRBJ1-4; D possibly corresponds to TRBD1 (6 bases). The CDR3 totals 16 residues. Germline-derived CDR1 and CDR2 are LNHDA and SQIVND (reference sequence). The ends were cut back, 5 bases at V and 5 bases at J, with 18 bases in the middle.

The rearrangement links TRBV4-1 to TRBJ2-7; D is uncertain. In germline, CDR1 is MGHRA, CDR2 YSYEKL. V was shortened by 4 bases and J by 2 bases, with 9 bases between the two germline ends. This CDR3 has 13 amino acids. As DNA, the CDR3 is TGCGCCAGCAGCCCCGGGCCGACCTACGAGCAGTACGTC. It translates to CASSPGPTYEQYV.

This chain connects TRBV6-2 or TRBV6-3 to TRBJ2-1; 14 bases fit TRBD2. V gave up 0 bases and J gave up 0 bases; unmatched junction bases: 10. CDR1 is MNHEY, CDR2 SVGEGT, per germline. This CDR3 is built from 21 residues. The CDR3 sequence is CASSYSNSRLAGGSSYNEQFF. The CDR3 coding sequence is TGTGCCAGCAGTTACTCTAATTCGCGACTAGCGGGGGGGAGCTCCTACAATGAGCAGTTCTTC.

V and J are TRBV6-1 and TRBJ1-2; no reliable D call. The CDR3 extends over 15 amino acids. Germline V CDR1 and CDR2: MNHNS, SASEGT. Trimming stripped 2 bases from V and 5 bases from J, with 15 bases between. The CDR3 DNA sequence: TGTGCCAGCAGTGAACGACGGAGGAAGGATTATGGCTACACCTTC. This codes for CASSERRRKDYGYTF.

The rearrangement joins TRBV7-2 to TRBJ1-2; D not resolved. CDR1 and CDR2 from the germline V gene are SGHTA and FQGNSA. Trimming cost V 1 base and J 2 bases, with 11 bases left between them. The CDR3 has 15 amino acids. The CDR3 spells CASSLGPDRNYGYTF. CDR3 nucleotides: TGTGCCAGCAGCTTAGGGCCAGATCGAAACTATGGCTACACCTTC.

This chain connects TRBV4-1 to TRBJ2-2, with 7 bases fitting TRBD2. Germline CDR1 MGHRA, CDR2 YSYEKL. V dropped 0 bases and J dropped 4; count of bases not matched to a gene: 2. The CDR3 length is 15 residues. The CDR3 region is CASSQDGRTTGELFF. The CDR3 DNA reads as TGCGCCAGCAGCCAAGACGGGAGGACCACCGGGGAGCTGTTTTTT.

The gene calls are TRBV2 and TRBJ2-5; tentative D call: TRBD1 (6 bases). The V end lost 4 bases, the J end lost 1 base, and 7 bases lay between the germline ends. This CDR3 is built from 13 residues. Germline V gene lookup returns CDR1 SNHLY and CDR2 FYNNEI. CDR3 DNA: TGTGCCAGCAGTGTGGACAGCCAAGAGACCCAGTACTTC. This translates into CASSVDSQETQYF.

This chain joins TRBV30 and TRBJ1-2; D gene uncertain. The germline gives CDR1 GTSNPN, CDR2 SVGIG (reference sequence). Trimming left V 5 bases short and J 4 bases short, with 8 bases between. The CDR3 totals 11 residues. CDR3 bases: TGTGCCTGGCGGGTGGCCTATGGCTACACCTTC. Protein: CAWRVAYGYTF.

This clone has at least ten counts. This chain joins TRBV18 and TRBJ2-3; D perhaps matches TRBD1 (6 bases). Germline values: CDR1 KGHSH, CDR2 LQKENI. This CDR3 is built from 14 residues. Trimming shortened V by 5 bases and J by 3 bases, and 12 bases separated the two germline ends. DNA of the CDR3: TGTGCCAGCTCAGCCCTAACAGGGACAGATACGCAGTATTTT. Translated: CASSALTGTDTQYF.

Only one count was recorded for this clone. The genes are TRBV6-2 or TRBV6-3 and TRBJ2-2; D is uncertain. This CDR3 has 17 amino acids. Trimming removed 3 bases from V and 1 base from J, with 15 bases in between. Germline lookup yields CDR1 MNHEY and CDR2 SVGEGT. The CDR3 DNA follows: TGTGCCAGCAGTTATCTCAGGAAGGACCTGAACACCGGGGAGCTGTTTTTT. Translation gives CASSYLRKDLNTGELFF.

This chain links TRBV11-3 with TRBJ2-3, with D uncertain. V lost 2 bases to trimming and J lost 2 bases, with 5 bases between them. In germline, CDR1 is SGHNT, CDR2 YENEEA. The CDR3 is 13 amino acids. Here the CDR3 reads CASSLYSTDTQYF. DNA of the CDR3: TGTGCCAGCAGCTTATACTCCACAGATACGCAGTATTTT.

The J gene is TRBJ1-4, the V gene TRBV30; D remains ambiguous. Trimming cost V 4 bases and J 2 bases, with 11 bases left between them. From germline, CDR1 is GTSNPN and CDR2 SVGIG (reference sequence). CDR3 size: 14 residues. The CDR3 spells CAWTSGFTNEKLFF. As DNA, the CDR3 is TGTGCCTGGACCTCGGGGTTTACTAATGAAAAACTGTTTTTT.

The CDR3: CASSEFVGESTDTQYF. DNA of the CDR3: TGTGCCAGCAGTGAATTTGTCGGGGAGAGCACAGATACGCAGTATTTT. The chain is built from TRBV25-1 and TRBJ2-3; tentative D call: TRBD2 (5 bases). V lost 1 base to trimming and J lost 0 bases, with 11 bases between them. CDR1 and CDR2 from the germline V gene are MGHDK and SYGVNS. The CDR3 totals 16 residues.

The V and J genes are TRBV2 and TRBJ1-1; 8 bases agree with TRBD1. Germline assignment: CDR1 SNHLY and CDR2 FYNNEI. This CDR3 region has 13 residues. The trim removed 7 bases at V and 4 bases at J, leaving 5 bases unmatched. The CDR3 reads CASTGQGGTEAFF. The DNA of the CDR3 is TGTGCCAGCACCGGACAGGGCGGCACTGAAGCTTTCTTT.

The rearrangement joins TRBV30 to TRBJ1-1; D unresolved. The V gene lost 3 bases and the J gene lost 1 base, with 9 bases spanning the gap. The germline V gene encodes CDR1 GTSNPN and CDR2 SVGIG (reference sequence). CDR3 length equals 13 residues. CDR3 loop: CAWRTPGNTEAFF. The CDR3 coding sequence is TGTGCCTGGAGGACCCCGGGGAACACTGAAGCTTTCTTT.

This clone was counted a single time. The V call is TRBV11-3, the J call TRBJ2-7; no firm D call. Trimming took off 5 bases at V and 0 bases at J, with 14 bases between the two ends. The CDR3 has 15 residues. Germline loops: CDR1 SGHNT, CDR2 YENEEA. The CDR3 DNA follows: TGTGCCAGCAGCCCCGACATATCTAGCTCCTACGAGCAGTACGTC. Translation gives CASSPDISSSYEQYV.

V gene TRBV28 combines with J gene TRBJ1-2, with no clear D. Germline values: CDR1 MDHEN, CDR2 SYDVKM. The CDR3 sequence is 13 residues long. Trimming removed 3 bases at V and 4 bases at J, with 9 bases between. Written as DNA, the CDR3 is TGTGCCAGCAGTTTGCCCCGTTTCTATGGCTACACCTTC. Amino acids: CASSLPRFYGYTF.

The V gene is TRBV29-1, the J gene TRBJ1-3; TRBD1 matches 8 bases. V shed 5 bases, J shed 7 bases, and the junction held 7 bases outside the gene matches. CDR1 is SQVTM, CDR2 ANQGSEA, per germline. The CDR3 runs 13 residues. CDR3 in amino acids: CSVPDRVDNTIYF. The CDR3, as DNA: TGCAGCGTTCCGGACAGGGTGGACAACACCATATATTTT.

The CDR3 is CASSYSEGLGGTEAFF. The DNA of the CDR3 is TGTGCCAGCAGTTACTCGGAGGGGCTCGGGGGAACTGAAGCTTTCTTT. The chain couples TRBV6-5 to TRBJ1-1; perhaps TRBD1 as D (5 bases). The V end lost 0 bases, the J end lost 5 bases, and 16 bases lay between the germline ends. This CDR3 has 16 residues. Germline V gene data show CDR1 as MNHEY and CDR2 as SVGAGI.

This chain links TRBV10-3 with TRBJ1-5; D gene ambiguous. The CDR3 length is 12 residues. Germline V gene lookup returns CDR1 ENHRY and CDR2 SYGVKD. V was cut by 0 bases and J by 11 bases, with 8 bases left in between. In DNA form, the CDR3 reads TGTGCCATCAGTGAGTCCGGGTGGACCCAGCATTTT. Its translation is CAISESGWTQHF.

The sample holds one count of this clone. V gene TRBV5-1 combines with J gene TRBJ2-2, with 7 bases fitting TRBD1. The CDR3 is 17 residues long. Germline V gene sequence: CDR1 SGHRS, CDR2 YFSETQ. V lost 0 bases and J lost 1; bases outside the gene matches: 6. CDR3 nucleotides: TGCGCCAGCAGCTTGGTCAGGACAGGACAGAACACCGGGGAGCTGTTTTTT. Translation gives CASSLVRTGQNTGELFF.

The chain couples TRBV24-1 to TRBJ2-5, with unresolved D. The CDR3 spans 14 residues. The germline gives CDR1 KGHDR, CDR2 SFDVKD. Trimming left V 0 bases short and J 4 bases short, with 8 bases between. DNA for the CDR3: TGTGCCACCAGTGATTTGTGGATGGGAGAGACCCAGTACTTC. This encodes CATSDLWMGETQYF.

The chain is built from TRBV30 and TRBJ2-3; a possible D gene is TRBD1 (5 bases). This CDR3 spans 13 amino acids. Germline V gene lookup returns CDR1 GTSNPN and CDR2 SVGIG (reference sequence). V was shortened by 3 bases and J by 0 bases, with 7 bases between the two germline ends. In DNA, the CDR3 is TGTGCCTGGAGGACAGCTAGCACAGATACGCAGTATTTT. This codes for CAWRTASTDTQYF.

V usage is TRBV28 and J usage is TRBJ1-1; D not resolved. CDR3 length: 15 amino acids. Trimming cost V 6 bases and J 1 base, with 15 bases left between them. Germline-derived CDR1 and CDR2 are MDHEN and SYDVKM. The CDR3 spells CASRPSEGSNTEAFF. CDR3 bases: TGTGCCAGCAGACCTTCGGAAGGGTCGAACACTGAAGCTTTCTTT. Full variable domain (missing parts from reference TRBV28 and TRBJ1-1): DVKVTQSSRYLVKRTGEKVFLECVQDMDHENMFWYRQDPGLGLRLIYFSYDVKMKEKGDIPEGYSVSREKKERFSLILESASTNQTSMYLCASRPSEGSNTEAFFGQGTRLTVV.

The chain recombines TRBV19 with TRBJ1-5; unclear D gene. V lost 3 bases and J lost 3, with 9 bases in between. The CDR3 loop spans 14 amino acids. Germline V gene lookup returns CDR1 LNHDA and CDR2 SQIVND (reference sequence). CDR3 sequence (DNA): TGTGCCAGTAGTATCCAAGGATCCAATCAGCCCCAGCATTTT. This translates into CASSIQGSNQPQHF.